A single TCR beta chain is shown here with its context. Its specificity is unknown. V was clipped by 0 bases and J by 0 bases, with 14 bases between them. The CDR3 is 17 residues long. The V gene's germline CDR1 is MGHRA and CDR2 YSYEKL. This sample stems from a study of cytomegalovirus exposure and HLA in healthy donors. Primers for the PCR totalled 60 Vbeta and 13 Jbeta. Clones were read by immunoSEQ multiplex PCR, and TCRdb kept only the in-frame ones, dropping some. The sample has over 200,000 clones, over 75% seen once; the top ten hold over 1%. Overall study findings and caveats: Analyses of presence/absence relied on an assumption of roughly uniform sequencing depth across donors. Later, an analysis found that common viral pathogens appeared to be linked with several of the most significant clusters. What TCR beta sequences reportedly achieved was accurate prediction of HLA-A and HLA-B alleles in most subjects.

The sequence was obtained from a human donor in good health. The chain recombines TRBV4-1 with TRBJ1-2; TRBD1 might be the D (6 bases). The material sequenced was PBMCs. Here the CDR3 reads CASSQDLRDNPNYGYTF. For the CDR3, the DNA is TGCGCCAGCAGCCAAGATCTACGGGACAATCCTAACTATGGCTACACCTTC.